This T cell receptor (beta chain) was sequenced during a study of monozygotic twins with inflammatory bowel disease (dated by TCRdb to about 2019). Regarding the research as a whole: In total, roughly 28 monozygotic twin pairs made up the full study: 19 Danish pairs, all IBD-discordant, plus nine German pairs, of which four were IBD-concordant and five were IBD-discordant. Disease-associated traits were sought mainly through comparisons between IBD patients and their genetically identical healthy co-twins within discordant pairs. Each individual had, on average, about 151 000 unique TCRalpha sequences and 181 000 unique TCRbeta sequences available for analysis.

Paper-wide results and their limitations: No difference in repertoire similarity was observed between concordant and discordant twins, possibly owing to limited statistical power. Compared with healthy twins, IBD patients had fewer clonotypes in common with other individuals, a difference most pronounced in patients showing signs of disease activity. The analysis was unable to tell apart different T cell subtypes. TCRbeta repertoire diversity, by inverse Simpson index, was decreased in IBD patients compared with their healthy co-twins. The results gave no support for a single strong signal or clonotype linked to IBD. Because patients received different immunosuppressive treatments, the repertoires may have picked up extra background noise and variability between individuals.

A roughly 2.6 ml peripheral blood sample was drawn into PAXgene tubes per donor and stored at -80°C. Total RNA was isolated from whole blood with the PAXgene blood miRNA kit on an automated QIAcube, without T cell sorting. Peripheral blood from monozygotic twin pairs, either concordant or discordant for inflammatory bowel disease, underwent deep TCRalpha and TCRbeta repertoire profiling that used unique molecular barcoding. For every twin pair, smoking habits were documented, and each individual was categorised as a current, former or never smoker. Including cysteine and phenylalanine, the CDR3 has 14 amino acids. No nucleotide data were recorded. The germline V gene (reference sequence) gives CDR1 as DFQATT and CDR2 as SNEGSKA. Worth noting for this clonotype: Its cognate antigen has yet to be identified.

To prepare the library, 5' RACE was applied. Preparation of each TCR library used around 3.5 ug of total RNA. For each sample, cDNA was synthesized in eight separate reactions using SMARTScribe reverse transcriptase. During cDNA synthesis, unique molecular identifiers containing a 6-nucleotide sample barcode were introduced by template switching. TCRalpha and TCRbeta cDNA was amplified in two nested PCRs of 16 and 9 cycles, and bead purification was carried out after each PCR. Before amplification, cDNA was treated with uracil DNA-glycosylase and purified using the QIAquick PCR purification kit. The second PCR added Illumina TruSeq-compatible adapters along with sample-specific barcodes. TapeStation and Qubit were used to check library quality and concentration, and about 5.2 ng of each library went into the pool. Sequencing of the pooled libraries was done on an Illumina HiSeq2500 single-index Rapid Run using custom sequencing primers and 2 x 100 bp reads. Turning to the authors' computational methods: UMI-based consensus assembly with MiGEC version 1.2.6 was used to correct PCR and sequencing errors. MiXCR version 2.1.1 was used for V(D)J alignment, clonotype assembly and CDR3 extraction. Gene usage, clonotype sharing and MAIT/NKT TCR abundance were normalised by analysing the top 1000, 10 000 and 20 000 clonotypes per sample. Diversity was computed as the inverse Simpson index with the vegan R package after downsampling to 27 000 UMIs. Paired Mann-Whitney U tests were applied to discordant twin pairs, and Benjamini-Hochberg correction was used for multiple testing. The reads, reprocessed by TCRdb, yield one row per CDR3 protein sequence and no DNA. The authors' filters were not applied to this entry. Per the sample table, the count is around 410,000 distinct CDR3 sequences. The ten largest clones add up to 2% to 3% of the sample.

This receptor chain uses TRBV20-1 and TRBJ2-1; no DNA is available, so the TRBD2 call from TCRdb remains unchecked. The origin of this receptor is a human donor with ulcerative colitis or Crohn's disease, or a healthy co-twin of an affected twin (not recorded which). The sequencing input was blood. This receptor has the CDR3 CSARAGTSRSPPFF.